Each of the 13 T cell receptor beta chains below was sequenced from the same sample in a study of CD8 T cells in Susac syndrome. Random hexamers served to reverse transcribe roughly 0.5 to 1 ug RNA. TCRdb redid the calling of the immunoSEQ multiplex PCR reads with MiXCR, one entry per CDR3 protein. The sample consists of 250,000 to 300,000 distinct CDR3 sequences, 75% to 90% of them appearing once. The sequencing sample was made of CD8+ T cells from PBMCs. These receptor sequences come from a human donor with multiple sclerosis.

V is TRBV28 and J is TRBJ1-1; D ambiguous. CDR1 MDHEN and CDR2 SYDVKM come from the germline V gene. CDR3 length: 13 residues. V was clipped by 1 base and J by 4 bases, with 7 bases between them. CDR3 residues: CASSLLGATEAFF. CDR3 nucleotide sequence: TGTGCCAGCAGTTTATTGGGCGCCACTGAAGCTTTCTTT.

The chain combines TRBV7-6 with TRBJ2-3, with D perhaps matching TRBD1 (5 bases). Deletions cut 0 bases from V and 1 base from J, with 14 bases between. The CDR3 is 17 residues long. The germline CDR1 and CDR2 sequences are SGHVS and FNYEAQ. Here the CDR3 reads CASSLAGSKGGTDTQYF. The CDR3 nucleotides read TGTGCCAGCAGCTTAGCGGGATCCAAAGGGGGCACAGATACGCAGTATTTT.

This clonotype came up once. CDR3 nucleotide sequence: TGTGCCAGCAGCTTAAGTGGGGGCCCGAGGGAGACCCAGTACTTC. This translates into CASSLSGGPRETQYF. The chain couples TRBV7-3 to TRBJ2-5; a possible D gene is TRBD1 (6 bases). The CDR3 extends over 15 amino acids. CDR1 is SGHTA, CDR2 FQGTGA, per germline. Trimming left V 1 base short and J 5 bases short, with 14 bases between. Together with reference TRBV7-3 and TRBJ2-5, the CDR3 gives the full variable domain: GAGVSQTPSNKVTEKGKYVELRCDPISGHTALYWYRQSLGQGPEFLIYFQGTGAADDSGLPNDRFFAVRPEGSVSTLKIQRTERGDSAVYLCASSLSGGPRETQYFGPGTRLLVL.

CDR3 sequence (DNA): TGCAGTGCTAGAATTACTTCTAACTATGGCTACACCTTC. Encoded protein: CSARITSNYGYTF. The chain carries TRBV20-1 and TRBJ1-2; no reliable D call. The CDR3 is made up of 13 amino acids. Looked up from germline, CDR1 is DFQATT and CDR2 is SNEGSKA (reference sequence). V was clipped by 2 bases and J by 0 bases, with 7 bases between them.

The V and J genes are TRBV7-9 and TRBJ2-7; D remains ambiguous. Trimming removed 0 bases at V and 5 bases at J, with 8 bases between. The CDR3 is made up of 13 amino acids. Germline V gene sequence: CDR1 SEHNR, CDR2 FQNEAQ (reference sequence). Written as DNA, the CDR3 is TGTGCCAGCAGCTTAGCATTAGGGAACGAGCAGTACTTC. Translation gives CASSLALGNEQYF.

The chain links TRBV5-1 to TRBJ2-7; D perhaps matches TRBD1 (5 bases). The CDR3 sequence is 13 residues long. CDR1 and CDR2 from the germline V gene are SGHRS and YFSETQ. V lost 0 bases and J 12 bases, leaving 16 bases between the germline ends. CDR3 sequence: CASSLEGFPNGYF. The CDR3, as DNA: TGCGCCAGCAGCTTGGAGGGGTTCCCCAACGGGTACTTC.

This clonotype was recorded only once. The gene calls are TRBV7-9 and TRBJ2-3; possibly TRBD1 for D (6 bases). CDR1 is SEHNR and CDR2 is FQNEAQ in the germline V gene (reference sequence). V lost 5 bases, J lost 2 bases, and 17 bases lay in between. The length of the CDR3 is 16 residues. The CDR3 region has the DNA TGTGCCAGCAGCGGGGACGACCGGGACATCACAGATACGCAGTATTTT. Residues: CASSGDDRDITDTQYF.

The V and J genes are TRBV27 and TRBJ2-2; weak D call: TRBD1 (5 bases). The CDR3 consists of 14 residues. The V end lost 1 base, the J end lost 6 bases, and 9 bases lay between the germline ends. The germline gives CDR1 MNHEY, CDR2 SMNVEV (reference sequence). The CDR3 here is CASSLWGYAGELFF. The CDR3 DNA sequence: TGTGCCAGCAGTTTATGGGGCTACGCCGGGGAGCTGTTTTTT.

This clonotype was seen more than once but under ten times. The rearrangement joins TRBV4-2 to TRBJ2-7; D gene uncertain. Germline-derived CDR1 and CDR2 are LGHNA and YNFKEQ. V was pared by 0 bases and J by 2 bases, with 8 bases between. The length of the CDR3 is 14 residues. CDR3 DNA: TGTGCCAGCAGCCAAGAGGATGGGACCTACGAGCAGTACTTC. Its translation is CASSQEDGTYEQYF.

The rearrangement joins TRBV6-5 to TRBJ2-2, with TRBD1 as a possible D gene (6 bases). From germline, CDR1 is MNHEY and CDR2 SVGAGI. V lost 5 bases and J lost 3, with 10 bases in between. This CDR3 contains 14 residues. CDR3 region: CASSAGVYTGELFF. The CDR3 DNA reads TGTGCCAGCAGTGCAGGGGTGTACACCGGGGAGCTGTTTTTT.

V usage is TRBV5-6 and J usage is TRBJ2-1; 8 nucleotides line up with TRBD2. CDR1 and CDR2 from the germline V gene are SGHDT and YYEEEE. Losses at the gene ends were 2 bases for V and 5 bases for J; bases not matched to a gene: 6. This CDR3 has 15 residues. Here the CDR3 reads CASSLGSGMNNEQFF. CDR3 coding DNA: TGTGCCAGCAGCTTAGGTAGCGGGATGAACAATGAGCAGTTCTTC.

In DNA form, the CDR3 reads TGTGCCAGCAGCTCCTCGAGCCTAGCGGGGGACTACAATGAGCAGTTCTTC. Residues: CASSSSSLAGDYNEQFF. J is TRBJ2-1 and V is TRBV7-9; TRBD2 agrees at 10 bases. The V gene's germline CDR1 is SEHNR and CDR2 FQNEAQ (reference sequence). After removal of 4 bases from V and 3 bases from J, the junction contained 9 bases not matched to a gene. The CDR3 contains 17 residues.

The genes are TRBV11-1 and TRBJ2-1; maybe TRBD2 (7 bases). The V gene's germline CDR1 is SGHAT and CDR2 FQDESV (reference sequence). V lost 4 bases and J lost 8, with 9 bases in between. CDR3 length: 12 amino acids. The DNA for the CDR3 is TGTGCCAGCAGCTGGGGGGGCCATGAGCAGTTCTTC. Protein: CASSWGGHEQFF. The full variable domain, completed using reference TRBV11-1 and TRBJ2-1, is EAEVAQSPRYKITEKSQAVAFWCDPISGHATLYWYRQILGQGPELLVQFQDESVVDDSQLPKDRFSAERLKGVDSTLKIQPAELGDSAMYLCASSWGGHEQFFGPGTRLTVL.